The rows below give T cell receptor beta chains drawn from one sample of a study of technical replicates of blood from a few donors. Data came from immunoSEQ multiplex PCR; TCRdb stores just in-frame clones and leaves some out. Of tens of thousands of clones in the sample, 90% to 98% were seen once. Sequencing used T cells isolated from PBMCs. Receptors were obtained from a human donor in good health. The CDR3 runs from the conserved cysteine through the conserved F or W. The D gene is left open where the match is weak. Rows may omit the clone size; those that give it use once, few, many or a size class.

.,TRBV11-2,.,TRBJ1-5,TGTGCCAGCAGCTTAGTCGGGGTCGAAGGTCAGCCCCAGCATTTT,CASSLVGVEGQPQHF
.,TRBV6-1,.,TRBJ2-7,TGTGCCAGCAGTGATTTGGGGCAGGACTACGAGCAGTACTTC,CASSDLGQDYEQYF
.,TRBV13,.,TRBJ2-7,TGTGCCAGCAGCTTAGAAGGGGGAGTATTACGAGGGCAGTACTTC,CASSLEGGVLRGQYF
TRBD1,TRBV10-3,.,TRBJ1-1,TGTGCCATCATTGGGGGACAGCTGAACACTGAAGCTTTCTTT,CAIIGGQLNTEAFF
.,TRBV4-1,.,TRBJ2-7,TGCGCCAGCAGCCCTACGACAGCGTACGAGCAGTACTTC,CASSPTTAYEQYF
TRBD2,TRBV6-1,.,TRBJ2-5,TGTGCCAGCAGTCCGGGACTAGCGGCACAAGAGACCCAGTACTTC,CASSPGLAAQETQYF
TRBD2,TRBV2,.,TRBJ2-7,TGTGCCAGCAGTGAACGCCTAGCGGGAGGCGAGCAGTACTTC,CASSERLAGGEQYF
.,TRBV18,.,TRBJ1-1,TGTGCCAGCTCTCCAGACAGCATGAACACTGAAGCTTTCTTT,CASSPDSMNTEAFF
.,TRBV27,.,TRBJ2-5,TGTGCCAGCAGTTTATACCCCTCGGGGAGAGGGTACCAAGAGACCCAGTACTTC,CASSLYPSGRGYQETQYF
.,TRBV29-1,once,TRBJ2-7,TGCAGCGTTGCGTTCGGTACGATCTCCTACGAGCAGTACTTC,CSVAFGTISYEQYF
TRBD2,TRBV2,.,TRBJ2-3,TGTGCCAGCAGGCAACTAGCGGGGGGCACAGATACGCAGTATTTT,CASRQLAGGTDTQYF
.,TRBV7-9,.,TRBJ1-1,TGTGCCAGCAACCCCGGACAGCCTGAAGCTTTCTTT,CASNPGQPEAFF
.,TRBV4-1,.,TRBJ2-3,TGCGCCAGCAGCCAAGTAGCTATCTCTCAAAGCACAGATACGCAGTATTTT,CASSQVAISQSTDTQYF
.,TRBV29-1,.,TRBJ2-7,TGCAGCGTTGAAGATGGGAGTTACGAGCAGTACTTC,CSVEDGSYEQYF